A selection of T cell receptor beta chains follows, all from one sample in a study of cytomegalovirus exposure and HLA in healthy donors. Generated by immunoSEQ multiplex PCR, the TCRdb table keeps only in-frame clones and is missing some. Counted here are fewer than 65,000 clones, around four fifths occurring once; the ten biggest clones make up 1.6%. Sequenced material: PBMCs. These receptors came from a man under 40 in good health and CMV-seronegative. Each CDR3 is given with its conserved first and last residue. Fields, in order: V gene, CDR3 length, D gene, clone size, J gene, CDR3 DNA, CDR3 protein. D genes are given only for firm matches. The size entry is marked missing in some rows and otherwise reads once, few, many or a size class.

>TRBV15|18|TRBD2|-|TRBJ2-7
TGTGCCACCAGCAAGGGACTAGCGGGGAGGTCTGCGTCCTACGAGCAGTACTTC
CATSKGLAGRSASYEQYF
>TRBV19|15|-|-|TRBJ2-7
TGTGCCAGTAGTATAGGAAGTTGGGGCACCTACGAGCAGTACTTC
CASSIGSWGTYEQYF
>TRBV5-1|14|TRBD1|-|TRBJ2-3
TGCGCCAGCAGCTTACAGGGGAGCACAGATACGCAGTATTTT
CASSLQGSTDTQYF
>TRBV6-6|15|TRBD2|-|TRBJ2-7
TGTGCCAGCAGTTACTCGGCTAGCGGGAGCTACGAGCAGTACTTC
CASSYSASGSYEQYF
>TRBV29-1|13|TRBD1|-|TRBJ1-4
TGCAGCGTGGGACAGGTTCAGGGTGAAAAACTGTTTTTT
CSVGQVQGEKLFF
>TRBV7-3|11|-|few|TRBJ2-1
TGTGCCAGCAGCTTGGGGGGGCCAGTGTTCTTC
CASSLGGPVFF
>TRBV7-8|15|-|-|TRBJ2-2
TGTGCCAGCAGGTCTACAGGGATGAACACCGGGGAGCTGTTTTTT
CASRSTGMNTGELFF
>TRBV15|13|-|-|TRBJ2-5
TGTGCCACCAGCAGAGATCGTCAAGAGACCCAGTACTTC
CATSRDRQETQYF
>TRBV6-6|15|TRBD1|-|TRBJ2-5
TGTGCCAGCAGTACAGGACAGGGGGCGACGGAGACCCAGTACTTC
CASSTGQGATETQYF
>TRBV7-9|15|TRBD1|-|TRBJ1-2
TGTGCCAGCAGCCCGGGGACAGCCCCCAGCTATGGCTACACCTTC
CASSPGTAPSYGYTF
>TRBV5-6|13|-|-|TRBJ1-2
TGTGCCAGCAGCCGGACTCCCAACTATGGCTACACCTTC
CASSRTPNYGYTF
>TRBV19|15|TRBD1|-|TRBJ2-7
TGTGCCAGTAGTAATCCCCGGGACAGGACCTACGAGCAGTACTTC
CASSNPRDRTYEQYF
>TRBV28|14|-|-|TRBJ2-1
TGTGCCAGCAGTTTAAGGCGGAGTCACAATGAGCAGTTCTTC
CASSLRRSHNEQFF
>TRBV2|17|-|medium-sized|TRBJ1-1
TGTGCCAGCATCATTATGTATCCTAGGGGGTCGAACACTGAAGCTTTCTTT
CASIIMYPRGSNTEAFF
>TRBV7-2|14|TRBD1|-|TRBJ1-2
TGTGCCAGCAGCCCCGCGACAGGGAACTATGGCTACACCTTC
CASSPATGNYGYTF
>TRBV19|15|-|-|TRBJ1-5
TGTGCCAGTAGTATCGGGACTTTTAGCAATCAGCCCCAGCATTTT
CASSIGTFSNQPQHF
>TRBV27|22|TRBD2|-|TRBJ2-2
TGTGCCAGCAGTTCAAGTAGGAGGGGGTTGATTCTAGCGGGGACGAACACCGGGGAGCTGTTTTTT
CASSSSRRGLILAGTNTGELFF
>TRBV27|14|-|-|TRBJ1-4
TGTGCCAGCAGTTTTATCGGGTCTAATGAAAAACTGTTTTTT
CASSFIGSNEKLFF
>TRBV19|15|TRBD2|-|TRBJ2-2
TGTGCCAGTTCGGCAGCGGGGATAATAACCGGGGAGCTGTTTTTT
CASSAAGIITGELFF
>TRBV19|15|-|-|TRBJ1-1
TGTGCCAGTAGTATAGGGGCAGGCTCGAACACTGAAGCTTTCTTT
CASSIGAGSNTEAFF
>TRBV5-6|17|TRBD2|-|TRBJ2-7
TGTGCCAGCAGCTGGAAATCACTAGCGGGGGCCCTATACGAGCAGTACTTC
CASSWKSLAGALYEQYF
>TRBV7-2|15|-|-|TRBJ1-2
TGTGCCAGCAGTTTTTCTCTCGCGGGGGCCGGTGGCTACACCTTC
CASSFSLAGAGGYTF
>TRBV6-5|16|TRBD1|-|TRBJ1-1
TGTGCCAGCAGTTACTCGGGACAGGGGCCGGGGGGTGAAGCTTTCTTT
CASSYSGQGPGGEAFF
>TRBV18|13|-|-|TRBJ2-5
TGTGCCAGCTCACCTCCCGGAGAAAAGACCCAGTACTTC
CASSPPGEKTQYF
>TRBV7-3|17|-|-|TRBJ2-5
TGTGCCAGCAGCTTATACGGCAGGGGGGCGCCTTTCGAGACCCAGTACTTC
CASSLYGRGAPFETQYF
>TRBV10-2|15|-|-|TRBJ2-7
TGCGCCAGCAGTGAAACGCTAGCGCCCTCCTACGAGCAGTACTTC
CASSETLAPSYEQYF
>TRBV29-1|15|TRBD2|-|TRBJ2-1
TGCAGTACCGGACGAGGACTAGCGGGGGCCGGTGAGCAGTTCTTC
CSTGRGLAGAGEQFF
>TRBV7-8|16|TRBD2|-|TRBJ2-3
TGTGCCAGCAGCTTTACTAGCGGGGGGGGCACAGATACGCAGTATTTT
CASSFTSGGGTDTQYF
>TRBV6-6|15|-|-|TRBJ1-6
TGTGCCAGCAGTACGGCACAGGGTCTCGGATCACCCCTCCACTTT
CASSTAQGLGSPLHF
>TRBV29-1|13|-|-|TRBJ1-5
TGCAGCGGAGGTGGCAGGGACAATCAGCCCCAGCATTTT
CSGGGRDNQPQHF
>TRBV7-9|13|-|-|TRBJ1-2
TGTGCCAGCAGCTTACGAGCGGACTATGGCTACACCTTC
CASSLRADYGYTF
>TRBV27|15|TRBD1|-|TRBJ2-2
TGTGCCAGCAGTTTCAAGCAGGGGGCGACCGGGGAGCTGTTTTTT
CASSFKQGATGELFF
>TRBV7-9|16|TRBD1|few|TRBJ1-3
TGTGCCAGCAGCTTCGGGGACAGATACTCTGGAAACACCATATATTTT
CASSFGDRYSGNTIYF
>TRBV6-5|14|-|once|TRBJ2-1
TGTGCCAGCAGTTACTCTTCGAGTTACAATGAGCAGTTCTTC
CASSYSSSYNEQFF
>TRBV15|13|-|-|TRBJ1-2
TGTGCCACCAGCAGAGGGGGAGGCGGCGGCTACACCTTC
CATSRGGGGGYTF
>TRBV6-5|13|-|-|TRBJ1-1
TGTGCCAGCTTACAGGGCCCGAACACTGAAGCTTTCTTT
CASLQGPNTEAFF
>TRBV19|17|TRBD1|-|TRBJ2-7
TGTGCCAGTAGTATAGGAGGTCGGGACAGGGGTACCTACGAGCAGTACTTC
CASSIGGRDRGTYEQYF
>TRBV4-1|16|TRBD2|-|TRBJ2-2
TGCGCCAGCAGCCCAACGGGAGCGGGGGGCACCGGGGAGCTGTTTTTT
CASSPTGAGGTGELFF
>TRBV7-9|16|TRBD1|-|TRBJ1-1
TGTGCCAGCAGCTTAGTAGGACAGGGAAGGGGGACTGAAGCTTTCTTT
CASSLVGQGRGTEAFF
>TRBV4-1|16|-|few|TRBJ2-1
TGCGCCAGCAGCCATCGAACAGGGATCGACTACAATGAGCAGTTCTTC
CASSHRTGIDYNEQFF
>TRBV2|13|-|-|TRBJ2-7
TGTGCCAGCAGGTACGGGACACTCTACGAGCAGTACTTC
CASRYGTLYEQYF
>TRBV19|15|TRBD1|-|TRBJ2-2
TGTGCCAGTAGATTGGACAGGGGCGACACCGGGGAGCTGTTTTTT
CASRLDRGDTGELFF
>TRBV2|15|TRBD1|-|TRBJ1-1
TGTGCCAGCAGGAGGAACCAGGGGGCCAACACTGAAGCTTTCTTT
CASRRNQGANTEAFF
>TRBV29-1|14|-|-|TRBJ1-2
TGCAGCGTGGGCGGGGACGGGACGTACTATGGCTACACCTTC
CSVGGDGTYYGYTF
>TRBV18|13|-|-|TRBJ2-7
TGTGCCAGCTCACCCGACAGATTCTACGAGCAGTACTTC
CASSPDRFYEQYF